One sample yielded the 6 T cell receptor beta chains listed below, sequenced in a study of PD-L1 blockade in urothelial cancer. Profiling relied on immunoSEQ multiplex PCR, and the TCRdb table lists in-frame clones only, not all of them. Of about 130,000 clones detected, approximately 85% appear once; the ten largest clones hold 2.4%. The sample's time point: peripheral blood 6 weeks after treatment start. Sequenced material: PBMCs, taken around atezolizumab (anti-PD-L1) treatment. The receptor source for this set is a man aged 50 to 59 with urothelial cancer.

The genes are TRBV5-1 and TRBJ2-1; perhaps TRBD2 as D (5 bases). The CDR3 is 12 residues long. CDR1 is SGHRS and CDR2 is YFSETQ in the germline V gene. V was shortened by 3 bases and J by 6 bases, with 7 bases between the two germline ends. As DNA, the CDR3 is TGCGCCAGCAGCTCACTAGGCAATGAGCAGTTCTTC. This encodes CASSSLGNEQFF. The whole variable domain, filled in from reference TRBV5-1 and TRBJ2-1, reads KAGVTQTPRYLIKTRGQQVTLSCSPISGHRSVSWYQQTPGQGLQFLFEYFSETQRNKGNFPGRFSGRQFSNSRSEMNVSTLELGDSALYLCASSSLGNEQFFGPGTRLTVL.

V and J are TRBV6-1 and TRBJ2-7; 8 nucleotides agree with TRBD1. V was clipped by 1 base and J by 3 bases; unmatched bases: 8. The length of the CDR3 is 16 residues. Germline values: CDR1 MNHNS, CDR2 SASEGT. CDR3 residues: CASSEELSDRDYEQYF. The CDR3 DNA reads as TGTGCCAGCAGTGAAGAACTGTCGGACAGGGACTACGAGCAGTACTTC.

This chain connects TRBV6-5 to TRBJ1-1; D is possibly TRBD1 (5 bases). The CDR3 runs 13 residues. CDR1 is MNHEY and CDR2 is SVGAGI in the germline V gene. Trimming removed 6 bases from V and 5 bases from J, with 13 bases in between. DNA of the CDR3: TGTGCCAGCAGCTTTGGGAGGGGTACTGAAGCTTTCTTT. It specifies CASSFGRGTEAFF.

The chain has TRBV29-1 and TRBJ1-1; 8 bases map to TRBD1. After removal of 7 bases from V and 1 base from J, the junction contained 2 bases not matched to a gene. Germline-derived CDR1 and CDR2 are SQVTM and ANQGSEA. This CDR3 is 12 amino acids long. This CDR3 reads CSGGQGNTEAFF. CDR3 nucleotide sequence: TGCAGCGGCGGACAGGGGAACACTGAAGCTTTCTTT.

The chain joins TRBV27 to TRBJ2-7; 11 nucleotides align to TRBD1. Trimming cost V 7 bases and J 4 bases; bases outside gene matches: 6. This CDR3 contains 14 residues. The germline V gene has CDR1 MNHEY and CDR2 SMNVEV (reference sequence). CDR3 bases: TGTGCCAGCACCAAAGGGACAGGGGGGTACGAGCAGTACTTC. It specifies CASTKGTGGYEQYF.

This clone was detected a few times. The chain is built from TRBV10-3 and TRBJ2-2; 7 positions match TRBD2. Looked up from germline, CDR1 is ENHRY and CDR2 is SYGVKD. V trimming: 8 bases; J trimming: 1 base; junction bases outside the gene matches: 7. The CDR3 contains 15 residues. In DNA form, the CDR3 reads TGTGCCATCGGGTTGACTAGCCGGAACACCGGGGAGCTGTTTTTT. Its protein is CAIGLTSRNTGELFF.